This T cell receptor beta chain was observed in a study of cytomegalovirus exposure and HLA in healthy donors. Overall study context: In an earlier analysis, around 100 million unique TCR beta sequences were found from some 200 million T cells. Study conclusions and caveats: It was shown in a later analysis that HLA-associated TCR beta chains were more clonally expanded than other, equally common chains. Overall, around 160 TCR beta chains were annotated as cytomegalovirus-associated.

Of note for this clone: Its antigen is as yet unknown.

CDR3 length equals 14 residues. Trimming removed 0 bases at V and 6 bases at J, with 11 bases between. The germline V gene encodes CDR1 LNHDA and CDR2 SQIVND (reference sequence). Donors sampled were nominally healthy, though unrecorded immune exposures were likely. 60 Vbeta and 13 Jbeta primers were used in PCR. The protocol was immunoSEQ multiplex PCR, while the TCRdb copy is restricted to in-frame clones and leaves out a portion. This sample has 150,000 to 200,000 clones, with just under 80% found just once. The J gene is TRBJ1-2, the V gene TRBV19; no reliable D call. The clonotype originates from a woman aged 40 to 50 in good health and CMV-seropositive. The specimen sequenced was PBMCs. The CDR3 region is CASSIDLYSHGYTF. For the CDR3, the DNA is TGTGCCAGTAGTATAGATCTGTACAGCCATGGCTACACCTTC.